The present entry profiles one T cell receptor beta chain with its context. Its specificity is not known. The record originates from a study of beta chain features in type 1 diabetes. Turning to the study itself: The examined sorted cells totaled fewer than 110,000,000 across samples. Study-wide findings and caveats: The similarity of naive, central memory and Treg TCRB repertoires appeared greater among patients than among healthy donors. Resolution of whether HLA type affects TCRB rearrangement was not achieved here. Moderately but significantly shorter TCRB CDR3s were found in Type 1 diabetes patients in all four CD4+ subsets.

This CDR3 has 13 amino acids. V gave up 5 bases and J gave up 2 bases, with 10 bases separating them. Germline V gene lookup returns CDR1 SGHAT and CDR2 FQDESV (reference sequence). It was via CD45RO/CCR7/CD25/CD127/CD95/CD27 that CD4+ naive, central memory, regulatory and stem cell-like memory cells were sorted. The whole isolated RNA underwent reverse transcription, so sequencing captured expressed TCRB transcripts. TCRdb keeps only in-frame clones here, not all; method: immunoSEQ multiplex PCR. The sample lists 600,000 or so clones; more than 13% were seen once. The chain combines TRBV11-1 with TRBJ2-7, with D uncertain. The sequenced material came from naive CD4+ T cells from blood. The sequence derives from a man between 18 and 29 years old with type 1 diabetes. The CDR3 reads CASSRSRTYEQYF. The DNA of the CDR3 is TGTGCCAGCAGCCGTAGTAGGACCTACGAGCAGTACTTC.